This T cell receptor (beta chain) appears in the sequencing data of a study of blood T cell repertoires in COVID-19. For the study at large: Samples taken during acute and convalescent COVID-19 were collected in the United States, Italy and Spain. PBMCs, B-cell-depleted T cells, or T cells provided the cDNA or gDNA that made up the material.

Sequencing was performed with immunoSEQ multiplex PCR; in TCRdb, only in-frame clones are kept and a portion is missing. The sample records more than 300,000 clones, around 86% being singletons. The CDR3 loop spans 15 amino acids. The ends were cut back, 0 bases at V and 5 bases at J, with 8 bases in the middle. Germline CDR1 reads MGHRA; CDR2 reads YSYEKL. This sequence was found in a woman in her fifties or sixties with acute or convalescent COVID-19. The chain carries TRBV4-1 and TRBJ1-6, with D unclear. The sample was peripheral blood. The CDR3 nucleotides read TGCGCCAGCAGCCAAGAACGGGTTAATAATTCACCCCTCCACTTT. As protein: CASSQERVNNSPLHF.